The rows below give T cell receptor beta chains drawn from one sample of a study of cytomegalovirus exposure and HLA in healthy donors. This table comes from immunoSEQ multiplex PCR, and its TCRdb copy is limited to in-frame clones, with some not included. The table includes some 130,000 clones, 80% to 90% detected once. The sequenced material came from PBMCs. The receptors here all came from a man between 50 and 59 years old in good health and CMV-seronegative. Each CDR3 is given with its conserved first and last residue. The D gene is left open where the match is weak. Where a row states a size, it is once, few, many or the class of an expanded clone; other rows omit it.

TRBV4-2	TRBJ2-7	.	.	CASSQEKGGEQYF	TGTGCCAGCAGCCAAGAAAAAGGGGGAGAGCAGTACTTC
TRBV10-3	TRBJ2-7	.	.	CAISESAAYEQYF	TGTGCCATCAGTGAGTCCGCGGCCTACGAGCAGTACTTC
TRBV5-1	TRBJ1-4	.	TRBD1	CASSLTGTGIEKLLF	TGCGCCAGCAGCTTGACCGGGACAGGGATTGAAAAACTGCTTTTT
TRBV9	TRBJ2-7	.	TRBD2	CASSPVSGGPYEQYF	TGTGCCAGCAGCCCAGTTAGCGGGGGCCCCTACGAGCAGTACTTC
TRBV5-4	TRBJ2-7	.	.	CASSWDNYEQYF	TGTGCCAGCAGCTGGGACAACTACGAGCAGTACTTC
TRBV5-4	TRBJ1-4	.	.	CASSLRTEEGKLFF	TGTGCCAGCAGCTTACGGACGGAGGAAGGAAAACTGTTTTTT
TRBV27	TRBJ2-5	.	.	CASSVQGGAGTQYF	TGTGCCAGCAGTGTACAGGGAGGGGCAGGGACCCAGTACTTC
TRBV4-2	TRBJ2-5	.	TRBD2	CASSPPSGDNQETQYF	TGTGCCAGCAGCCCACCTAGCGGGGACAACCAAGAGACCCAGTACTTC
TRBV5-1	TRBJ2-1	.	TRBD1	CASSSLRDRGGREQFF	TGCGCCAGCAGCTCACTCCGGGACAGGGGCGGTCGGGAGCAGTTCTTC
TRBV6-1	TRBJ1-6	.	TRBD1	CASSEVPGGYNSPLHF	TGTGCCAGCAGTGAAGTCCCAGGGGGCTATAATTCACCCCTCCACTTT
TRBV7-9	TRBJ2-1	.	TRBD1	CASRRTGDIYNEQFF	TGTGCCAGCAGGCGGACAGGGGACATCTACAATGAGCAGTTCTTC
TRBV4-2	TRBJ1-1	.	TRBD1	CASSHNRDRVPMNTEAFF	TGTGCCAGCAGCCATAACCGGGACAGGGTCCCGATGAACACTGAAGCTTTCTTT
TRBV6-1	TRBJ2-1	.	.	CASSEGAGEQFF	TGTGCCAGCAGTGAGGGGGCCGGTGAGCAGTTCTTC
TRBV6-4	TRBJ1-1	.	.	CASSTRAGTEAFF	TGTGCCAGCAGCACCAGGGCGGGGACTGAAGCTTTCTTT
TRBV7-3	TRBJ1-1	.	TRBD1	CASSLGPGGAFF	TGTGCCAGCAGCTTAGGGCCAGGGGGAGCTTTCTTT
TRBV6-1	TRBJ1-4	.	TRBD1	CASSGDRVQGKLFF	TGTGCCAGCAGTGGGGACAGGGTACAAGGAAAACTGTTTTTT
TRBV21-1	TRBJ1-1	.	.	CASSNRGNTEAFF	TGTGCCAGCAGCAATAGGGGGAACACTGAAGCTTTCTTT
TRBV12-5	TRBJ2-3	.	.	CASGLVPRDTQYF	TGTGCTAGTGGTTTGGTCCCGCGAGATACGCAGTATTTT
TRBV6-5	TRBJ2-2	.	.	CASSRKERTGELFF	TGTGCCAGCAGTCGAAAAGAGAGAACCGGGGAGCTGTTTTTT
TRBV18	TRBJ2-6	.	TRBD1	CASSPTTGYRSGANVLTF	TGTGCCAGCTCACCAACGACAGGGTACCGCTCTGGGGCCAACGTCCTGACTTTC
TRBV7-9	TRBJ1-4	few	.	CASSGLGGTNEKLFF	TGTGCCAGCAGCGGCCTCGGGGGGACTAATGAAAAACTGTTTTTT
TRBV18	TRBJ2-1	.	TRBD1	CASSQPGGRIYNEQFF	TGTGCCAGCTCACAACCAGGGGGTCGTATCTACAATGAGCAGTTCTTC
TRBV7-9	TRBJ2-1	.	.	CAYVLRNEQFF	TGTGCTTACGTTCTTCGGAATGAGCAGTTCTTC
TRBV4-1	TRBJ2-7	.	TRBD1	CASSPDRGTYEQYF	TGCGCCAGCAGCCCGGACAGGGGCACCTACGAGCAGTACTTC
TRBV10-2	TRBJ2-5	.	TRBD1	CATRPGQGGEETQYF	TGCGCCACCCGACCGGGACAGGGTGGGGAAGAGACCCAGTACTTC
TRBV4-3	TRBJ1-1	.	TRBD1	CASSQPGTGNTEAFF	TGCGCCAGCAGCCAACCCGGGACAGGGAACACTGAAGCTTTCTTT
TRBV4-3	TRBJ1-2	.	.	CASSQATVNYGYTF	TGCGCCAGCAGCCAAGCGACAGTAAACTATGGCTACACCTTC
TRBV7-8	TRBJ1-4	.	.	CASSFPGVSEKLFF	TGTGCCAGCAGCTTTCCGGGGGTCAGTGAAAAACTGTTTTTT
TRBV13	TRBJ2-7	.	TRBD1	CASRQGAGIYEQYF	TGTGCCAGCAGGCAGGGGGCAGGGATCTACGAGCAGTACTTC
TRBV29-1	TRBJ2-6	.	.	CSVDSEAGANVLTF	TGCAGCGTTGATTCGGAGGCTGGGGCCAACGTCCTGACTTTC
TRBV6-5	TRBJ2-7	.	TRBD1	CASSRQGVSYEQYF	TGTGCCAGCAGTAGACAGGGGGTCTCCTACGAGCAGTACTTC
TRBV30	TRBJ2-2	.	TRBD1	CAGFTPGQGRTGELFF	TGTGCCGGGTTTACCCCGGGACAGGGACGAACCGGGGAGCTGTTTTTT
TRBV7-9	TRBJ2-7	.	.	CASSLQTGNEQYF	TGTGCCAGCAGCCTCCAGACAGGCAACGAGCAGTACTTC
TRBV7-3	TRBJ1-1	.	.	CASSWREDTEAFF	TGTGCCAGCAGCTGGCGAGAGGACACTGAAGCTTTCTTT
TRBV6-1	TRBJ1-5	.	.	CASRALEGGQPQHF	TGTGCCAGCAGGGCCCTTGAGGGCGGTCAGCCCCAGCATTTT
TRBV7-9	TRBJ2-5	.	.	CASSLARETQYF	TGTGCCAGCAGCTTAGCGCGGGAGACCCAGTACTTC
TRBV4-1	TRBJ1-1	once	.	CASSQVDSTLGTEAFF	TGCGCCAGCAGCCAAGTGGACAGTACCCTGGGCACTGAAGCTTTCTTT
TRBV7-2	TRBJ1-4	few	.	CASSLSLDATNEKLFF	TGTGCCAGCAGCCTGTCACTTGATGCAACTAATGAAAAACTGTTTTTT
TRBV9	TRBJ1-2	.	.	CASSVVPGPGEGYTF	TGTGCCAGCAGCGTAGTCCCCGGGCCAGGGGAAGGCTACACCTTC
TRBV19	TRBJ1-5	.	TRBD1	CASSEQGDQPQHF	TGTGCCAGTAGTGAACAGGGGGATCAGCCCCAGCATTTT
TRBV27	TRBJ1-1	.	.	CASSAPGSQAFF	TGTGCCAGCAGTGCCCCCGGGTCCCAAGCTTTCTTT
TRBV30	TRBJ2-2	.	.	CAWRAGSTGELFF	TGTGCCTGGAGGGCGGGGAGCACCGGGGAGCTGTTTTTT
TRBV10-3	TRBJ2-7	.	.	CAISGSTGMYF	TGTGCCATCAGTGGTTCTACCGGGATGTACTTC
TRBV27	TRBJ1-2	.	.	CASSVLGGYGYTF	TGTGCCAGCAGTGTACTAGGGGGCTATGGCTACACCTTC
TRBV7-9	TRBJ2-7	.	.	CASSFGGAVYEQYF	TGTGCCAGCAGCTTTGGGGGGGCGGTCTACGAGCAGTACTTC
TRBV7-3	TRBJ2-7	.	.	CASSLDQAVYYEQYF	TGTGCCAGCAGCTTAGATCAAGCGGTTTACTACGAGCAGTACTTC
TRBV4-1	TRBJ1-1	.	TRBD1	CASSQPDRGRTEAFF	TGCGCCAGCAGCCAACCGGACAGGGGGCGAACTGAAGCTTTCTTT
TRBV19	TRBJ1-5	.	TRBD1	CASSIIGSGGSNQPQHF	TGTGCCAGTAGTATAATTGGGTCAGGGGGTAGCAATCAGCCCCAGCATTTT
TRBV5-1	TRBJ1-2	.	TRBD1	CASSPSGQGDYGYTF	TGCGCCAGCAGCCCCAGTGGACAGGGAGACTATGGCTACACCTTC
TRBV2	TRBJ2-3	.	.	CASSEALLADTQYF	TGTGCCAGCAGTGAAGCGCTTCTAGCGGATACGCAGTATTTT
TRBV2	TRBJ1-1	few	TRBD1	CASKIDRATEAFF	TGTGCCAGCAAAATAGACAGGGCCACTGAAGCTTTCTTT